This TCR beta chain emerged from a study of blood T cell repertoires in COVID-19. About the study: There were acute and convalescent COVID-19 samples, and they came from the United States, Italy and Spain.

Libraries were prepared by immunoSEQ multiplex PCR; TCRdb keeps only in-frame clonotypes and omits some of them. The table shows approximately 230,000 clones, with 88% occurring only once. The Seattle site enrolled patients during active infection and followed them longitudinally. Germline CDR1 is MDHEN and CDR2 is SYDVKM. The CDR3 runs to 15 residues. After removal of 6 bases from V and 2 bases from J, the junction contained 7 bases not matched to a gene. The TCR comes from a woman younger than 45 with COVID-19, enrolled during active disease. The source material was peripheral blood. The chain recombines TRBV28 with TRBJ2-4; 7 bases fit TRBD2. CDR3 protein: CASSPGGGSKNIQYF. CDR3 coding DNA: TGTGCCAGCAGCCCGGGAGGCGGGTCCAAAAACATTCAGTACTTC. The full variable domain, completed using reference TRBV28 and TRBJ2-4, is DVKVTQSSRYLVKRTGEKVFLECVQDMDHENMFWYRQDPGLGLRLIYFSYDVKMKEKGDIPEGYSVSREKKERFSLILESASTNQTSMYLCASSPGGGSKNIQYFGAGTRLSVL.